Below, one T cell receptor beta chain is given with its context. The data were taken from a study of shared clonotypes between healthy human individuals. At a deep level, the assay was run. This table comes from immunoSEQ multiplex PCR, and its TCRdb copy is limited to in-frame clones, with some not included. The sample includes about 95,000 clones, under 70% of them seen just once. This CDR3 has 15 residues. Trimming at V came to 6 bases and at J to 5 bases, leaving 10 bases not matched to a gene. Germline V gene sequence: CDR1 SGHTS, CDR2 YDEGEE. The chain combines TRBV5-8 with TRBJ2-2; 7 bases match TRBD1. The TCR was taken from a young man in good health. The specimen sequenced was memory CD8+ T cells sorted from blood. Subset denoted: CD45RO+ cells pooled with CCR7-negative TemRA cells. CDR3 region: CASIPPRGWTGELFF. The DNA of the CDR3 is TGTGCCAGCATCCCACCCAGGGGGTGGACCGGGGAGCTGTTTTTT.